This TCR beta chain was sequenced during a study of blood T cell repertoires in COVID-19. For the study at large: COVID-19 samples from acute and convalescent phases originated in the United States, Italy and Spain. Sources were T cells, B-cell-depleted T cells, or PBMCs; the material itself was cDNA or gDNA.

The authors' processing: Estimation of nucleated cell counts was performed using reference gene primer amplification. The protocol was immunoSEQ multiplex PCR, while the TCRdb copy is restricted to in-frame clones and leaves out a portion. The V and J calls and clone size come from that table; D and trimming were worked out from the DNA. The data hold 19,000 or so clones, with roughly 85% observed a single time. The CDR3 is made up of 14 amino acids. The V gene is TRBV21-1, the J gene TRBJ1-5. TRBV21-1 is flagged as a pseudogene. This clonotype was sampled from an elderly man with acute or convalescent COVID-19. The sample consisted of peripheral blood. The CDR3 loop reads CASSQRRDNQPQHF. For the CDR3, the DNA is TGTGCCAGCAGCCAGAGGCGGGACAATCAGCCCCAGCATTTT.